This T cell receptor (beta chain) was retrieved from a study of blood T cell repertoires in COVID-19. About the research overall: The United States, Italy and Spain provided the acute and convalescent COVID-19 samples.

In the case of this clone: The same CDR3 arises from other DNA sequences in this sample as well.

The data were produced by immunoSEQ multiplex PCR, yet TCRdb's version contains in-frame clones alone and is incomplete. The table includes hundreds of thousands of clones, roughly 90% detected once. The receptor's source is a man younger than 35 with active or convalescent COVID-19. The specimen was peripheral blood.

The CDR3 here is CASSVGTGTYEQYF. In DNA form, the CDR3 reads TGTGCCAGCAGCGTCGGGACAGGTACTTACGAGCAGTACTTC. V usage is TRBV9 and J usage is TRBJ2-7; 8 bases map to TRBD1. The CDR3 contains 14 residues. J lost 4 bases, V lost 2 bases, and 5 bases had no gene match. Germline CDR1 SGDLS, CDR2 YYNGEE.